Below are 22 T cell receptor beta chains sequenced from a single sample in a study of brain metastases from non-small cell lung cancer. Profiled with immunoSEQ multiplex PCR; TCRdb holds only in-frame clones, not every one. The sample records 950 to 1,500 clones, 80% to 90% being singletons. Sequencing input: tumor-adjacent normal tissue. The receptors originated from a donor aged 40 or over with non-small cell lung cancer.

The sample holds a few counts of this clone. The chain has TRBV12-3 or TRBV12-4 and TRBJ1-2; D remains unclear. The V end was cut by 4 bases, the J end by 7 bases, with 13 bases between. The CDR3 is 13 residues long. For the CDR3, the DNA is TGTGCCAGCAGTTCCGGACGGACGGGTGGCTACACCTTC. The encoded protein is CASSSGRTGGYTF.

This chain connects TRBV6-1 to TRBJ2-5; D gene uncertain. Germline-derived CDR1 and CDR2 are MNHNS and SASEGT. The CDR3 loop spans 13 amino acids. With 2 bases removed from V and 2 bases from J, the gap between germline ends came to 6 bases. For the CDR3, the DNA is TGTGCCAGCAGTGAAATCGAGCAAGAGACCCAGTACTTC. As protein: CASSEIEQETQYF.

This clone was detected once. V usage is TRBV3-1 (or the pseudogene TRBV3-2) and J usage is TRBJ1-1, with a possible D match to TRBD1 (5 bases). This CDR3 has 17 amino acids. The germline V gene encodes CDR1 LGHDT and CDR2 YNNKEL (reference sequence). The V gene lost 1 base and the J gene lost 5 bases, with 20 bases spanning the gap. The CDR3 bases are TGTGCCAGCAGCCAAGGGGGGACGACAATCGTGGGGACTGAAGCTTTCTTT. Its translation is CASSQGGTTIVGTEAFF.

The J gene is TRBJ2-7, the V gene TRBV7-9; D gene uncertain. Germline CDR1 is SEHNR and CDR2 is FQNEAQ (reference sequence). V was shortened by 10 bases and J by 6 bases, with 19 bases between the two germline ends. This CDR3 has 13 amino acids. The CDR3 sequence: CATQVEIPGEQYF. The CDR3 DNA reads TGTGCCACCCAGGTGGAAATCCCAGGCGAGCAGTACTTC.

The CDR3 protein is CASSHTGLYNEQFF. As DNA, the CDR3 is TGTGCCAGCAGCCACACCGGCCTTTACAATGAGCAGTTCTTC. V gene TRBV7-3 combines with J gene TRBJ2-1, with unresolved D. The CDR3 spans 14 residues. V lost 5 bases to trimming and J lost 4 bases, with 12 bases between them. Germline CDR1 is SGHTA and CDR2 is FQGTGA. Full variable domain (remainder filled in from reference TRBV7-3 and TRBJ2-1): GAGVSQTPSNKVTEKGKYVELRCDPISGHTALYWYRQSLGQGPEFLIYFQGTGAADDSGLPNDRFFAVRPEGSVSTLKIQRTERGDSAVYLCASSHTGLYNEQFFGPGTRLTVL.

About this clone: A much bigger clone sits one base away, suggesting this may be a read error. J is TRBJ2-5 and V is TRBV6-5, with 8 bases lining up with TRBD1. Germline loops: CDR1 MNHEY, CDR2 SVGAGI. This CDR3 contains 15 residues. The CDR3 DNA reads TGTGCCAACAGTTACCGCGGACAGGGCGATTGGGCCCAGTACTTC. Translated, it gives CANSYRGQGDWAQYF.

The chain is built from TRBV13 and TRBJ2-7; TRBD1 aligns across 11 bases. Trimming took 0 bases from V and 8 from J; bases not matched to a gene: 9. The CDR3 covers 16 residues. Germline V gene sequence: CDR1 PRHDT, CDR2 FYEKMQ (reference sequence). CDR3 DNA: TGTGCCAGCAGCTTAGGGCCGGGACAGGGGGTAGGCAAGCAGTACTTC. This encodes CASSLGPGQGVGKQYF.

The chain joins TRBV6-5 to TRBJ1-3; tentative D call: TRBD1 (5 bases). CDR1 and CDR2 (germline): MNHEY, SVGAGI. V was shortened by 8 bases and J by 1 base, with 6 bases between the two germline ends. This CDR3 contains 12 residues. The CDR3 sequence: CASGTSGNTIYF. In DNA, the CDR3 is TGTGCCAGCGGGACGTCTGGAAACACCATATATTTT.

The V call is TRBV29-1, the J call TRBJ1-2; D call uncertain. Germline assignment: CDR1 SQVTM and CDR2 ANQGSEA. The CDR3 is 13 residues long. V gave up 3 bases and J gave up 4 bases, with 12 bases separating them. The CDR3 reads CSVDPQGPYGYTF. CDR3 sequence (DNA): TGCAGCGTTGATCCGCAAGGGCCCTATGGCTACACCTTC.

The chain recombines TRBV3-1 (or the pseudogene TRBV3-2) with TRBJ1-2, with no clear D. This CDR3 is 16 amino acids long. V dropped 1 base and J dropped 4 bases, with 16 bases sitting between them. CDR1 is LGHDT, CDR2 YNNKEL, per germline (reference sequence). The CDR3 loop reads CASSQATPGFLYGYTF. CDR3 in DNA: TGTGCCAGCAGCCAAGCGACACCCGGTTTTCTCTATGGCTACACCTTC.

V and J are TRBV5-4 and TRBJ2-1, with 11 bases matching TRBD2. This CDR3 is built from 15 residues. V was clipped by 5 bases and J by 4 bases; unmatched bases: 5. Looked up from germline, CDR1 is SGHNT and CDR2 is YYREEE (reference sequence). CDR3 in amino acids: CASRAGTSGYNEQFF. CDR3 nucleotides: TGTGCCAGCAGAGCCGGGACTAGCGGTTACAATGAGCAGTTCTTC.

The chain recombines TRBV19 with TRBJ1-2; no reliable D call. The CDR3 totals 11 residues. CDR1 is LNHDA, CDR2 SQIVND, per germline (reference sequence). V was pared by 5 bases and J by 8 bases, with 9 bases between. The CDR3: CASSYSGGYTF. Written as DNA, the CDR3 is TGTGCCAGTAGTTACTCTGGAGGCTACACCTTC.

This chain connects TRBV28 to TRBJ2-5; 14 nucleotides line up with TRBD2. V shed 5 bases, J shed 1 base, and the junction held 9 bases outside the gene matches. CDR3 length: 18 amino acids. In germline, CDR1 is MDHEN, CDR2 SYDVKM. CDR3 nucleotides: TGTGCCAGCAGTGTGACTAGCGGGGGGGCCAGCCGCCAAGAGACCCAGTACTTC. Amino acid sequence: CASSVTSGGASRQETQYF.

The chain couples TRBV19 to TRBJ2-1; a possible D gene is TRBD2 (5 bases). Germline values: CDR1 LNHDA, CDR2 SQIVND (reference sequence). V lost 4 bases, J lost 8 bases, and 15 bases lay in between. The CDR3 sequence is 14 residues long. In DNA form, the CDR3 reads TGTGCCAGTAGTAATGGACTCCTCCGAGATGAGCAGTTCTTC. Translating gives CASSNGLLRDEQFF.

This chain joins TRBV15 and TRBJ1-4; maybe TRBD1 (5 bases). The germline V and J ends were trimmed by 5 bases and 8 bases, with 18 bases remaining between them. The CDR3 contains 15 residues. The germline gives CDR1 LNHNV, CDR2 YYDKDF (reference sequence). This chain's CDR3 is CATSWGWAGKEKLFF. For the CDR3, the DNA is TGTGCCACCAGCTGGGGGTGGGCAGGCAAGGAAAAACTGTTTTTT.

The chain joins TRBV5-8 to TRBJ1-1; unclear D gene. Germline CDR1 reads SGHTS; CDR2 reads YDEGEE. V lost 1 base, J lost 0 bases, and 1 base lay in between. The length of the CDR3 is 12 residues. The DNA for the CDR3 is TGTGCCAGCAGCTTGTTGAACACTGAAGCTTTCTTT. Translation: CASSLLNTEAFF.

The chain couples TRBV10-2 to TRBJ1-2; D remains unclear. The germline gives CDR1 WSHSY, CDR2 SAAADI. The V end was cut by 8 bases, the J end by 1 base, with 8 bases between. This CDR3 has 12 amino acids. The CDR3 reads CASVGGNYGYTF. CDR3 sequence (DNA): TGCGCCAGCGTGGGCGGTAACTATGGCTACACCTTC.

The count of this clone is one. The chain combines TRBV7-9 with TRBJ2-4; D perhaps matches TRBD1 (5 bases). CDR1 and CDR2 (germline): SEHNR, FQNEAQ (reference sequence). Trimming stripped 6 bases from V and 3 bases from J, with 18 bases between. The CDR3 loop spans 16 amino acids. The CDR3 reads CASRPTAGKGKNIQYF. In nucleotides, the CDR3 is TGTGCCAGCAGACCGACGGCAGGGAAGGGCAAAAACATTCAGTACTTC.

This chain connects TRBV2 to TRBJ1-1, with D possibly TRBD1 on 6 matching bases. The CDR3 extends over 12 amino acids. V dropped 7 bases and J dropped 7 bases, with 13 bases sitting between them. Germline V lookup: CDR1 SNHLY, CDR2 FYNNEI. CDR3 sequence reads: CASTGVTGEAFF. In nucleotides, the CDR3 is TGTGCCAGCACCGGTGTGACAGGTGAAGCTTTCTTT.

The V and J genes are TRBV7-9 and TRBJ2-3; 7 bases match TRBD1. The germline V gene has CDR1 SEHNR and CDR2 FQNEAQ (reference sequence). The trim removed 7 bases at V and 2 bases at J, leaving 6 bases unmatched. This CDR3 spans 14 amino acids. The CDR3 loop reads CASTEGALTDTQYF. For the CDR3, the DNA is TGTGCCAGCACCGAGGGGGCCCTCACAGATACGCAGTATTTT.

This chain uses TRBV4-3 with TRBJ2-3; the D gene is possibly TRBD2 (6 bases). Germline CDR1 is LGHNA and CDR2 is YSLEER. The CDR3 is made up of 15 amino acids. Trimming took off 4 bases at V and 5 bases at J, with 16 bases between the two ends. CDR3 in DNA: TGCGCCAGCAGCCCGGAGGGAGGAGTGGGAGATACGCAGTATTTT. It is translated as CASSPEGGVGDTQYF.

The gene calls are TRBV7-9 and TRBJ2-5; perhaps TRBD2 as D (8 bases). Germline-derived CDR1 and CDR2 are SEHNR and FQNEAQ (reference sequence). The V end lost 1 base, the J end lost 4 bases, and 16 bases lay between the germline ends. This CDR3 contains 16 residues. The DNA of the CDR3 is TGTGCCAGCAGCTTAGGAATAGCGGGACAGAGAGAGACCCAGTACTTC. It yields the protein CASSLGIAGQRETQYF.